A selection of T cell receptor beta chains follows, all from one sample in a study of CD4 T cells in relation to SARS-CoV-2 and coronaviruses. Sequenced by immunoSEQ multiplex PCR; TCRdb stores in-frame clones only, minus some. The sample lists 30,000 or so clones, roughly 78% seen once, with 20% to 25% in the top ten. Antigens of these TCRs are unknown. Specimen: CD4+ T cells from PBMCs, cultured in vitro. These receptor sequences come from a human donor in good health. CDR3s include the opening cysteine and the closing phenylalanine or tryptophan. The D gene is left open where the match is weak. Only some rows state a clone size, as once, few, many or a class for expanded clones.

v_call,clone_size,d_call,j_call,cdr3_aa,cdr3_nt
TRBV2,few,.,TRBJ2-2,CASRDQATRTGELFF,TGTGCCAGCAGGGATCAGGCCACAAGGACCGGGGAGCTGTTTTTT
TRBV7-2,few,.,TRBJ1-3,CASSSSSGNTIYF,TGTGCCAGCAGCTCCAGCTCTGGAAACACCATATATTTT
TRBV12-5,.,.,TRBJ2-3,CASGLVSGPGHF,TGTGCTAGTGGTTTGGTATCGGGCCCAGGGCATTTT
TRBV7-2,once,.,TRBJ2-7,CASSPRQVHEQYF,TGTGCCAGCAGCCCCCGACAGGTCCACGAGCAGTACTTC
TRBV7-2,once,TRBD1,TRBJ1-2,CASSSRQGYGYTF,TGTGCCAGCAGCTCAAGACAGGGCTATGGCTACACCTTC
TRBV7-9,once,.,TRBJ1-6,CASSLRSSPLHF,TGTGCCAGCAGCTTAAGGTCTTCACCCCTCCACTTT
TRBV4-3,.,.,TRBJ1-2,CASSQGGAAMNYGYTF,TGCGCCAGCAGCCAAGGTGGAGCCGCCATGAACTATGGCTACACCTTC
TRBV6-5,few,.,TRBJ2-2,CASSRPQGELFF,TGTGCCAGCAGTAGACCACAGGGGGAGCTGTTTTTT
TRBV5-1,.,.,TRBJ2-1,CASSWAGGLSYNEQFF,TGCGCCAGCAGCTGGGCAGGGGGGTTATCCTACAATGAGCAGTTCTTC
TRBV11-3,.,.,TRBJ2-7,CASSLGRGTGYEQYF,TGTGCCAGCAGCTTAGGGCGGGGGACAGGCTACGAGCAGTACTTC